This T cell receptor (beta chain) was recovered during a study of blood T cell repertoires in COVID-19 (TCRdb year 2020). About the full investigation: Samples from collaborators originated in the United States, Italy and Spain and spanned both the acute and convalescent phases of COVID-19. Where available, HLA class I and class II types were taken from metadata supplied by the sample provider and were not determined by assay-based typing. Samples were obtained from the ongoing ImmuneRACE study (first 160 participants) and from some 1,300 subjects provided by 6 global collaborators. Deeply sampled blood TCRbeta repertoires from subjects exposed to, actively infected with, or recovered from COVID-19 were included in the dataset. The prospective study material was composed of cDNA or gDNA derived from T cells, B-cell-depleted T cells, or PBMCs. The repertoires were made available in a free public database intended to serve as a resource for research on the immune response to SARS-CoV-2. Sample metadata almost always included a de-identified subject ID, COVID-19 status, age in years and sex. Study-level results and caveats: The amount of clinical and demographic metadata varied by source and participant and was provided uncurated.

A word on this clone: Its antigen remains undetermined. Base qualities were left out, and no much larger clone turns up one base away.

Participants in the prospective study were enrolled through a virtual design, were aged 18 to 89 years, and lived in 20 to 30 United States geographic areas. Cohort assignment in the prospective study relied on participant-reported clinical history from a screening survey and a study questionnaire. ImmuneRACE Cohort 3 recovered participants were defined by two consecutive negative NP/OP PCR tests, healthcare professional clearance, or symptom resolution. Each participant in the prospective study had whole blood, serum and a nasopharyngeal or oropharyngeal swab collected by mobile phlebotomists. Prospective study participants could optionally give additional blood draws and questionnaires over an approximately 2-month period. Before DNA extraction, prospective study blood samples were shipped either frozen or at room temperature. The CDR3 sequence holds 15 residues, the cysteine and phenylalanine included. Solely the CDR3 DNA is kept, with 45 bases framed from the first base. The germline V gene (reference sequence) gives CDR1 as MNHEY and CDR2 as SMNVEV. The germline V and J ends show losses of 6 bases and 7 bases respectively, and no gene match explains 12 bases of the junction.

TCRbeta CDR3 regions were amplified from genomic DNA using the immunoSEQ Assay, a bias-controlled multiplex PCR. The paper's data handling went like this. The number of nucleated cells in each sample was estimated by amplification of reference gene primers within the assay. Sequence reads were collapsed and filtered to measure the absolute abundance of every unique TCRbeta CDR3 rearrangement. Productive Simpson clonality was computed per sample as the square root of Simpson's diversity index over productive rearrangements. Held by TCRdb, this immuneACCESS table contains in-frame sequences only and omits some clones. Under half of the omission traces to an unresolved V gene where checked; the cause of the rest is unknown. That table supplies the V and J calls and clone size; D and trimming were determined from the DNA. Recorded for this sample are 350,000 to 450,000 clones; roughly four fifths of them occurred a single time. The ten biggest clones cover about 4.8% of the sample.

The sequencing sample was made of PBMCs or T cells enriched from blood (not recorded which). The TCR was taken from a woman in her forties or fifties who had recovered from COVID-19. Recombination connected TRBV27 to TRBJ2-3; TRBD2 agrees with 8 junctional bases. Here is the DNA: TGTGCCAGCAGCCCCGGGGGGGTGTTCACTAATACGCAGTATTTT. It translates to CASSPGGVFTNTQYF.